This T cell receptor (beta chain) originates from a study of blood T cell repertoires in COVID-19. This clone has a handful of counts. In the original workflow: Reference gene primer amplification gave nucleated cell count estimates. Sequencing was performed with immunoSEQ multiplex PCR; in TCRdb, only in-frame clones are kept and a portion is missing. V and J calls and clone size are as listed in that table; D and trimming were resolved from the DNA. The sample contains about 90,000 clones, 75% to 85% of which appear only once. This CDR3 is built from 13 residues. Germline CDR1 and CDR2: SGHDT and YYEEEE. Trimming cost V 6 bases and J 5 bases, with 11 bases left between them.

The source is a woman aged 65 to 85 with acute or convalescent COVID-19. Input material: peripheral blood. The chain recombines TRBV5-6 with TRBJ2-2; TRBD1 is a possible D gene (6 bases). CDR3 amino acids: CASINRVTGELFF. CDR3 coding DNA: TGTGCCAGCATAAACAGGGTTACCGGGGAGCTGTTTTTT.